A single sample is the source of the 6 T cell receptor beta chains below, sequenced in a study of cytomegalovirus exposure and HLA in healthy donors. Researchers ran the PCR with 60 Vbeta and 13 Jbeta primers. The repertoire was sequenced with immunoSEQ multiplex PCR; TCRdb's copy has only in-frame clones and lacks some. The repertoire holds some 170,000 clones, with about 82% as singletons. Sequenced material: PBMCs. These receptors came from a woman aged 30 to 39 in good health and CMV-seropositive.

The chain uses TRBV7-2 and TRBJ1-2; 8 bases fit TRBD1. The CDR3 is 19 amino acids. Germline CDR1 and CDR2: SGHTA and FQGNSA. With V trimmed by 2 bases and J by 2 bases, 16 bases remained unmatched. The CDR3 nucleotides read TGTGCCAGCAGCTTAATGCCTCGGGACAGGCGTCCGGGGAACTATGGCTACACCTTC. Residues: CASSLMPRDRRPGNYGYTF.

A few counts support this clone. This rearrangement joins TRBV4-2 to TRBJ2-2; 7 bases are a match to TRBD1. Germline CDR1 reads LGHNA; CDR2 reads YNFKEQ. V lost 1 base and J lost 0; bases outside the gene matches: 5. CDR3 length: 17 amino acids. The CDR3 DNA sequence: TGTGCCAGCAGCCAAGCTGAAGGGACAGCGAACACCGGGGAGCTGTTTTTT. Translating gives CASSQAEGTANTGELFF.

This clone was recorded a few times. The CDR3 loop reads CASNGQGALTEAFF. CDR3 coding DNA: TGCGCCAGCAACGGACAGGGGGCTTTGACTGAAGCTTTCTTT. The chain has TRBV5-1 and TRBJ1-1, with 11 bases fitting TRBD1. The CDR3 sequence is 14 residues long. Germline V lookup: CDR1 SGHRS, CDR2 YFSETQ. J was trimmed by 5 bases and V by 6 bases; bases with no gene match: 6.

The table lists this clone with a few counts. The chain couples TRBV7-3 to TRBJ2-2; D remains unclear. CDR3 length equals 14 residues. Germline values: CDR1 SGHTA, CDR2 FQGTGA. V was pared by 6 bases and J by 4 bases, with 12 bases between. CDR3 amino acids: CASSLARSTGELFF. The CDR3 bases are TGTGCCAGCAGTTTGGCAAGGAGCACCGGGGAGCTGTTTTTT.

The rearrangement links TRBV5-1 to TRBJ2-5; D is unclear. The J call may be wrong; the DNA end is better matched by TRBJ2-7. CDR1 is SGHRS, CDR2 YFSETQ, per germline. The CDR3 is made up of 13 amino acids. Written as DNA, the CDR3 is TGCGCCAGCAGCTTACGGGTCACCTACGAGCAGTACTTC. This sequence encodes CASSLRVTYEQYF.

The chain combines TRBV10-1 with TRBJ1-5; D is possibly TRBD1 (6 bases). Between the trimmed V and J ends, which lost 0 bases and 2 bases, there was a span of 11 bases. This CDR3 is 16 amino acids long. CDR1 WNHNN and CDR2 SYGVQD come from the germline V gene (reference sequence). CDR3 coding DNA: TGCGCCAGCAGTGAGTCACGCAGGGGAGGCAATCAGCCCCAGCATTTT. Translating it yields CASSESRRGGNQPQHF.